This T cell receptor (beta chain) was profiled in a study of T cell responses to AZD1222 COVID-19 vaccine. General observations from the study: After two AZD1222 doses, spike-specific TCR breadth and depth rose versus day 0. Baseline serostatus was positive in only 5 to 7 AZD1222 recipients. Of spike-specific TCRs, nearly half reportedly target regions left unmutated in variants.

Note on this clone: Its antigen is not known.

The data were produced by immunoSEQ multiplex PCR, yet TCRdb's version contains in-frame clones alone and is incomplete. Of approximately 90,000 clones detected, over 85% appear once; the ten largest clones hold 3%. The trim removed 4 bases at V and 5 bases at J, leaving 10 bases unmatched. The CDR3 runs to 17 residues. Germline CDR1 reads SGHKS; CDR2 reads YYEKEE (reference sequence). This chain links TRBV5-5 with TRBJ2-2; 11 bases agree with TRBD1. Material: peripheral blood, obtained on day 0 of AZD1222 vaccination. The receptor was isolated from an adult in good health. The CDR3 nucleotides are TGTGCCAGCAGCCGCAAGGACAGGGGGCAAGAAACCGGGGAGCTGTTTTTT. Its protein is CASSRKDRGQETGELFF.